Presented here are 20 T cell receptor beta chains from one specimen sequenced in a study of human T cells and chemical hapten exposure. The time point is: pre-sensitization, week 0. Treatment noted: therapeutic diphenylcyclopropenone sensitization with weekly scalp DPC. TCRdb independently ran MiXCR on the RACE reads; one entry per CDR3 protein. The sample lists 50,000 to 65,000 distinct CDR3 sequences, over 8% occurring once. The material was whole blood, obtained in connection with sensitization to the hapten diphenylcyclopropenone (DPC). All receptors come from a woman aged 40 to 49 with alopecia areata. Some clones in this sample may be carry-over from other donors' samples.

The chain carries TRBV4-3 and TRBJ2-7, with 7 bases lining up with TRBD1. The CDR3 sequence is 15 residues long. V shed 1 base and J 7 bases; nucleotides not matched to a gene: 10. CDR1 and CDR2 from the germline V gene are LGHNA and YSLEER. CDR3 in amino acids: CASSQVRGRGVEQYF. The CDR3, as DNA: TGCGCCAGCAGCCAAGTAAGGGGGCGAGGGGTTGAGCAGTACTTC.

There are many counts of this clonotype. J is TRBJ2-5 and V is TRBV3-1; 8 bases map to TRBD2. V dropped 4 bases and J dropped 1; count of bases not matched to a gene: 8. The CDR3 extends over 16 amino acids. Germline V lookup: CDR1 LGHDT, CDR2 YNNKEL (reference sequence). This CDR3 is CASSPSGGGIQETQYF. CDR3 in DNA: TGTGCCAGCAGCCCCTCTGGCGGGGGGATCCAAGAGACCCAGTACTTC.

The rearrangement joins TRBV28 to TRBJ2-5; 7 bases are shared with TRBD1. V lost 5 bases, J lost 5 bases, and 2 bases stayed unmatched. Germline V lookup: CDR1 MDHEN, CDR2 SYDVKM. This CDR3 has 12 amino acids. The DNA for the CDR3 is TGTGCCAGCAGTAGGGGGCCTGAGACCCAGTACTTC. This codes for CASSRGPETQYF.

This clonotype was recorded many times. V and J are TRBV4-1 and TRBJ2-7; D might be TRBD2 (5 bases). The CDR3 is 15 amino acids. The V gene's germline CDR1 is MGHRA and CDR2 YSYEKL. V lost 4 bases to trimming and J lost 3 bases, with 16 bases between them. CDR3: CASSPSRGNYYEQYF. CDR3 DNA sequence: TGCGCCAGCAGCCCCTCGCGAGGGAATTACTACGAGCAGTACTTC.

This clonotype was found many times. J is TRBJ1-6 and V is TRBV5-4; perhaps TRBD1 as D (5 bases). The CDR3 runs 15 residues. The germline CDR1 and CDR2 sequences are SGHNT and YYREEE (reference sequence). V was clipped by 4 bases and J by 7 bases, with 15 bases between them. The CDR3 protein is CASSQGVGRNSPLHF. CDR3 coding DNA: TGTGCCAGCAGCCAGGGTGTAGGGCGGAATTCACCCCTCCACTTT.

This clonotype occurred many times. The V call is TRBV7-2, the J call TRBJ2-1; 9 positions agree with TRBD1. The CDR3 spans 15 residues. The germline V gene has CDR1 SGHTA and CDR2 FQGNSA. V gave up 1 base and J gave up 7 bases; unmatched junction bases: 5. The CDR3 DNA is TGTGCCAGCAGCTTAGGGACAGGGGTGGGGAATGAGCAGTTCTTC. This translates into CASSLGTGVGNEQFF.

In its sample, this clonotype was seen many times. The V and J genes are TRBV7-9 and TRBJ1-2; D not certain. This CDR3 spans 16 amino acids. Between the trimmed V and J ends, which lost 5 bases and 3 bases, there was a span of 19 bases. Germline CDR1 SEHNR, CDR2 FQNEAQ (reference sequence). CDR3 nucleotides: TGTGCCAGCAGCCCCCGCAGATCGGGGTCCGACTATGGCTACACCTTC. It is translated as CASSPRRSGSDYGYTF.

This clonotype rates as medium-sized. The chain combines TRBV5-1 with TRBJ1-1; D gene ambiguous. Germline V gene lookup returns CDR1 SGHRS and CDR2 YFSETQ. V was clipped by 3 bases and J by 9 bases, with 12 bases between them. The CDR3 consists of 12 residues. This CDR3 reads CASSSDGKQAFF. The CDR3 DNA is TGCGCCAGCAGCTCGGACGGGAAGCAAGCTTTCTTT.

This clonotype was observed many times. This chain joins TRBV7-6 and TRBJ2-2; 11 bases match TRBD2. V lost 1 base to trimming and J lost 7 bases; unmatched junction nucleotides: 8. The CDR3 spans 17 residues. Germline loops: CDR1 SGHVS, CDR2 FNYEAQ. CDR3 protein: CASSLGLAGLKVGELFF. CDR3 DNA: TGTGCCAGCAGCTTAGGACTAGCGGGGTTGAAGGTCGGGGAGCTGTTTTTT.

The gene calls are TRBV5-5 and TRBJ1-6; D gene uncertain. CDR1 is SGHKS and CDR2 is YYEKEE in the germline V gene (reference sequence). The germline V and J ends were trimmed by 0 bases and 4 bases, with 8 bases remaining between them. CDR3 length equals 15 residues. CDR3 in amino acids: CASSLVAVYNSPLHF. The CDR3 DNA sequence: TGTGCCAGCAGCTTGGTAGCGGTTTATAATTCACCCCTCCACTTT.

This clonotype has only a few counts. This chain's CDR3 is CSATGQVVSYEQYF. The DNA of the CDR3 is TGCAGTGCTACGGGCCAGGTCGTCTCCTACGAGCAGTACTTC. The chain employs TRBV20-1 and TRBJ2-7, with no clear D. Germline V gene data show CDR1 as DFQATT and CDR2 as SNEGSKA (reference sequence). Trimming took 4 bases from V and 0 from J, leaving 13 bases between them. This CDR3 contains 14 residues.

This clonotype was detected a few times. V is TRBV4-2 and J is TRBJ2-7; no firm D call. V was trimmed by 0 bases and J by 3 bases, leaving 6 bases between them. Germline assignment: CDR1 LGHNA and CDR2 YNFKEQ. This CDR3 has 13 amino acids. CDR3 in amino acids: CASSQEHFYEQYF. CDR3 in DNA: TGTGCCAGCAGCCAAGAGCATTTCTACGAGCAGTACTTC.

This clonotype has more than one count but fewer than ten. This chain links TRBV5-1 with TRBJ2-3, with unresolved D. V dropped 6 bases and J dropped 6 bases, with 8 bases sitting between them. Germline V gene sequence: CDR1 SGHRS, CDR2 YFSETQ. The CDR3 runs 11 residues. CDR3 residues: CASTFGDTQYF. The CDR3 coding sequence is TGCGCCAGCACGTTTGGGGATACGCAGTATTTT.

This clonotype was picked up many times. The chain links TRBV7-2 to TRBJ2-3; D is uncertain. This CDR3 has 13 residues. The ends were cut back, 5 bases at V and 2 bases at J, with 8 bases in the middle. Germline V CDR1 and CDR2: SGHTA, FQGNSA. CDR3 coding DNA: TGTGCCAGCAGCGGCTTCAACACAGATACGCAGTATTTT. This codes for CASSGFNTDTQYF.

For this clonotype: With a much larger clone just one base away, this may be a read error. The genes are TRBV12-3 or TRBV12-4 and TRBJ2-5; D is perhaps TRBD2 (6 bases). The CDR3 sequence is 18 residues long. V gave up 2 bases and J gave up 2 bases, with 21 bases separating them. The CDR3 loop is CASSLWRGIARQQETQYF. The DNA for the CDR3 is TGTGCCAGCAGTTTATGGCGGGGCATCGCGCGGCAACAAGAGACCCAGTACTTC.

This clonotype occurred many times. The chain carries TRBV5-1 and TRBJ1-3; no definite D call. Germline V gives CDR1 SGHRS, CDR2 YFSETQ. The CDR3 totals 17 residues. V was trimmed by 0 bases and J by 5 bases, leaving 18 bases between them. As DNA, the CDR3 is TGCGCCAGCAGCTTGGATTCCCCTTTTGGTCATAGAAACACCATATATTTT. Amino acids: CASSLDSPFGHRNTIYF.

This clonotype was counted many times. The chain uses TRBV21-1 and TRBJ1-1; the tabulated D call, TRBD1, remains unverified against the DNA. TRBV21-1 is a pseudogene. There are 13 residues in the CDR3. CDR3 DNA: TGTGCCGGCCCGGGACGGATGAACACTGAAGCTTTCTTT. Amino acid sequence: CAGPGRMNTEAFF.

This clonotype was detected ten times or more. The rearrangement uses TRBV5-3 and TRBJ1-5; no clear D gene. TRBV5-3 is known as an ORF, though its function is uncertain. This CDR3 comprises 16 residues. V was trimmed by 0 bases and J by 0 bases, leaving 10 bases between them. CDR3: CARSLDGLNSNQPQHF. The DNA of the CDR3 is TGTGCCAGAAGCTTGGACGGGCTAAATAGCAATCAGCCCCAGCATTTT.

This clonotype has a handful of counts. The chain recombines TRBV27 with TRBJ1-3; perhaps TRBD1 as D (5 bases). V was pared by 5 bases and J by 4 bases, with 9 bases between. The CDR3 contains 13 residues. The V gene's germline CDR1 is MNHEY and CDR2 SMNVEV (reference sequence). For the CDR3, the DNA is TGTGCCAGCAGTGGGACGACGGGAAACACCATATATTTT. Translating gives CASSGTTGNTIYF.

This clonotype was detected once. It may be a read error: a sequence one base away is much more abundant. V gene TRBV3-1 combines with J gene TRBJ2-1; 7 nucleotides agree with TRBD1. The better agreement between TRBJ2-7 and the DNA end casts doubt on the J call. In germline, CDR1 is LGHDT, CDR2 YNNKEL (reference sequence). This CDR3 has 14 residues. The CDR3 bases are TGTGCCAGCAGCCCCGGGACAGCTTACAATGAGCAGTACTTC. The encoded protein is CASSPGTAYNEQYF.